Below, one TCR beta chain is given with its context. Its matching antigen is unknown. This sample stems from a study of T cell responses to AZD1222 COVID-19 vaccine. Deletions cut 5 bases from V and 1 base from J, with 9 bases between. Germline-derived CDR1 and CDR2 are MDHEN and SYDVKM. The CDR3 totals 13 residues. Study-level results: Unmutated regions of variants are reportedly targeted by nearly half of spike-specific TCRs. Most donors were white British, females outnumbered males, and clonal diversity was possibly underestimated. Researchers report vaccine-associated CD4 TCRs spanning spike, with dominance at 160-218 and 743-854. It was only after the peak T cell response that any repertoires were sampled.

Sequencing was performed with immunoSEQ multiplex PCR; in TCRdb, only in-frame clones are kept and a portion is missing. The sample carries around 150,000 clones, just over 90% recorded once. The sequenced sample was peripheral blood, obtained on day 0 of AZD1222 vaccination. The chain recombines TRBV28 with TRBJ2-7; D is undetermined. The sequence came from an adult in good health. As DNA, the CDR3 is TGTGCCAGCAGTCCTCCCTGGTCCTACGAGCAGTACTTC. Amino acid sequence: CASSPPWSYEQYF.